This TCR beta chain derives from a study of T-cell reconstitution after alpha-beta-depleted transplantation in children. Preparation of the TCRbeta library was carried out with unique molecular identifiers. Using its own MiXCR run on the PCR reads, TCRdb lists one record per CDR3 protein. The table includes about 590,000 distinct CDR3 sequences, roughly 13% detected once. This clonotype was observed a handful of times. The CDR3 length is 14 residues. J was trimmed by 5 bases and V by 6 bases; bases with no gene match: 2. Germline V gene sequence: CDR1 SNHLY, CDR2 FYNNEI. This clonotype was obtained from a male patient younger than 18 who had a stem cell transplant for acute myeloid leukemia, so the T cells may come from the graft donor. The sequences come from PBMCs, mostly from graft donor cells, collected 360 days after TCRalphabeta/CD19-depleted stem cell transplant. The V gene is TRBV2, the J gene TRBJ2-5, with TRBD2 matching 14 bases. The CDR3 DNA reads as TGTGCCAGCAGGAGACTAGCGGGAGGGGAGACCCAGTACTTC. Protein: CASRRLAGGETQYF.